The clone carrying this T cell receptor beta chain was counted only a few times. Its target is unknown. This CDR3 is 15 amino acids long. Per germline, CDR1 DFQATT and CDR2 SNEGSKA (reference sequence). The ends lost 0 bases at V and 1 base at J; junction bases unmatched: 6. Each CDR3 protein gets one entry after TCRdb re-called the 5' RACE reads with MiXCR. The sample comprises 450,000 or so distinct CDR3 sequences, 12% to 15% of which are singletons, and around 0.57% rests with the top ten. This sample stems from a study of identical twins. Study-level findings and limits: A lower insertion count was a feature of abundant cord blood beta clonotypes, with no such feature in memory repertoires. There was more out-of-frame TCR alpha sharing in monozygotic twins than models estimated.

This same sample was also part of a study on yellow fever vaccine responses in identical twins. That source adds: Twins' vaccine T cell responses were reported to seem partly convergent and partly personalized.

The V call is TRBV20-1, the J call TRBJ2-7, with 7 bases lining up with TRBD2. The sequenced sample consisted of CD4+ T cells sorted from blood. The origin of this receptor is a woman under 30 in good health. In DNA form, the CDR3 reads TGCAGTGCTAGAGATCCAGCGGGGCTTTCCTACGAGCAGTACTTC. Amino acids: CSARDPAGLSYEQYF.